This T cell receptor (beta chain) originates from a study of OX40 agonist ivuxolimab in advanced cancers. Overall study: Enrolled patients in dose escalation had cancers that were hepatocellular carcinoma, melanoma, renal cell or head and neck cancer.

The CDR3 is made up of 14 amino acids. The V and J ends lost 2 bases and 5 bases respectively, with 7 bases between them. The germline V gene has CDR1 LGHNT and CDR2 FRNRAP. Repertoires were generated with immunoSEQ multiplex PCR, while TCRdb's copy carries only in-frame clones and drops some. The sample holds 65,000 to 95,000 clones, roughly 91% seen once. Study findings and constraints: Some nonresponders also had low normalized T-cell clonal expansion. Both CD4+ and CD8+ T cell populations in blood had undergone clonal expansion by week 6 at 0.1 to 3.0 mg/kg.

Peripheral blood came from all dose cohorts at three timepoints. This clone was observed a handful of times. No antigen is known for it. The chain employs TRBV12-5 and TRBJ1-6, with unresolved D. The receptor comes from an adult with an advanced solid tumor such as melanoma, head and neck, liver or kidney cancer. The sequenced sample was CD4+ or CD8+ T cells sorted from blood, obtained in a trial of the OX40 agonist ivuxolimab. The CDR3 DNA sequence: TGTGCTAGTGGTTTGACGTGGGATAATTCACCCCTCCACTTT. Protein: CASGLTWDNSPLHF. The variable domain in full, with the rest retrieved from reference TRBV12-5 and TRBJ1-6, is DARVTQTPRHKVTEMGQEVTMRCQPILGHNTVFWYRQTMMQGLELLAYFRNRAPLDDSGMPKDRFSAEMPDATLATLKIQPSEPRDSAVYFCASGLTWDNSPLHFGNGTRLTVT.